The source of this TCR beta chain is a study of blood T cell repertoires in COVID-19. Study-level information: Spain, Italy and the United States supplied samples that represented acute and convalescent COVID-19. The cDNA or gDNA used as material had been derived from T cells, B-cell-depleted T cells, or PBMCs.

CDR1 is SNHLY, CDR2 FYNNEI, per germline. The CDR3 is 16 residues long. Losses at the gene ends were 6 bases for V and 4 bases for J; bases not matched to a gene: 10. TCRdb keeps only in-frame clones here, not all; method: immunoSEQ multiplex PCR. The sample includes 120,000 or so clones, roughly 82% of them seen just once. The receptor was isolated from a woman aged 55-69 years with acute or convalescent COVID-19. Material for sequencing was peripheral blood. The chain has TRBV2 and TRBJ1-4; TRBD1 aligns across 8 bases. CDR3 nucleotides: TGTGCCAGCAGCGACAGGGGCAGGGGAGGTAATGAAAAACTGTTTTTT. Amino acids: CASSDRGRGGNEKLFF. Full variable domain (outside the CDR3, taken from reference TRBV2 and TRBJ1-4): EPEVTQTPSHQVTQMGQEVILRCVPISNHLYFYWYRQILGQKVEFLVSFYNNEISEKSEIFDDQFSVERPDGSNFTLKIRSTKLEDSAMYFCASSDRGRGGNEKLFFGSGTQLSVL.